This TCR beta chain was captured by sequencing in a study of T cell responses to AZD1222 COVID-19 vaccine (dated by TCRdb to 2020 to 2023). Turning to the overall study: A total of around 240 trial participants underwent TCR sequencing, of whom nearly 210 received two doses of AZD1222 and about 25 received two doses of the MenACWY control vaccine. Trial participants were enrolled by age into 18-55, 56-69 and 70-plus year subgroups, with roughly 160, 29 and 62 TCR-sequenced participants respectively. The paper as a whole reports these results and caveats: In the small 56-69-year group, the increase in depth fell short of significance, most likely because of low power. Reportedly, almost half of the unique spike-specific TCRs recognized epitopes lying outside the regions that are mutated in the B.1.351 and B.1.1.7 variants. Conclusions about previously exposed vaccinees are limited, since just 5 or 6 AZD1222 recipients were seropositive for SARS-CoV-2 at baseline. A significant rise in spike-specific TCR breadth and depth was observed after two AZD1222 doses relative to day 0 and relative to MenACWY recipients. Participants were mostly white British and included more females than males, and it was suggested by the authors that clonal diversity may have been underestimated. Because no samples from the day 14 peak response were available, repertoires could be characterized only after the peak T cell response. The whole spike protein was spanned by vaccine-associated CD4 TCRs, and dominant responses were seen in regions 160-218 and 743-854.

The CDR3 regions of human TCRbeta chains were analyzed by immunosequencing. In the original analysis: TCRs in the repertoires were matched against a reference library of SARS-CoV-2-specific TCRs that had been generated with the MIRA antigen-specificity platform. Breadth was defined as the fraction of unique TCRs that were SARS-CoV-2-associated. Depth was defined as the fraction of total T cells that were SARS-CoV-2-associated. Using the MIRA data, each spike-specific TCR was assigned both to the spike region to which the TCR was reactive and to a CD4 or CD8 class. Log10-transformed breadth and depth values were compared by one-way ANOVA with Sidak's multiple comparisons tests. TCRdb retrieved this table from immuneACCESS and kept in-frame rearrangements only. Not all clones are present; in checked studies, unresolved V genes account for under half, and no reason is known for the remainder. D and trimming were read from the DNA, whereas the V and J calls and clone size are those reported in that table. The sample table holds hundreds of thousands of clones, of which around 92% were seen once. Around 0.57% of the sample goes to the ten largest clones.

A remark on this clone: Its recognized antigen is unknown. No per-base quality is available; no much larger clone lies one base away.

This specimen's time point label, interpreted: about 28 days (+/-7) after the second vaccine dose. AZD1222 recipients given second doses at about 4 weeks or at about 12 weeks were pooled, since spike-specific TCR depth and breadth were not found to differ between the two schedules. The vaccinee samples were drawn from two UK trials, COV001 and COV002, one of which was a single-blind randomized controlled phase 2/3 trial testing AZD1222 (ChAdOx1 nCoV-19) in healthy adults. For TCRbeta chain sequencing, PBMC samples from trial participants were taken at day 0 and at day 28 after the second dose. The receptor was isolated from an adult who received the AZD1222 COVID-19 vaccine. Sequences were derived from peripheral blood, sampled 28 days after the second AZD1222 dose.

CDR3 sequence: CAIGVVGRNQPQHF. The DNA reads as follows: TGTGCCATCGGGGTGGTGGGGAGAAATCAGCCCCAGCATTTT. The chain employs TRBV10-3 and TRBJ1-5; the D gene assignment is ambiguous. Looking up the germline V gene yields CDR1 ENHRY and CDR2 SYGVKD. V is cut by 8 bases and J by 4 bases, and the space between the germline ends is 15 bases. From cysteine to phenylalanine, the CDR3 is 14 amino acids long. CDR3 DNA is the only sequence kept; it has 42 bases, read in frame from the first base.